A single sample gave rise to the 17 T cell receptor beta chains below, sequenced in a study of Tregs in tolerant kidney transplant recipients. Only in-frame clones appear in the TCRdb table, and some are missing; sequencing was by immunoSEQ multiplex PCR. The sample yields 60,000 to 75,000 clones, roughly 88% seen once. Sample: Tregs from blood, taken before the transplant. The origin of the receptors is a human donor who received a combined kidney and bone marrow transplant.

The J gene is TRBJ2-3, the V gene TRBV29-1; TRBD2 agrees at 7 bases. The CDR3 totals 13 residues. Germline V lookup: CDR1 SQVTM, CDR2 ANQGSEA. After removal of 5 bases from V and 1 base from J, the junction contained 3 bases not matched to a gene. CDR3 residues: CSVSGAGTDTQYF. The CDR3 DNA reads TGCAGCGTTAGCGGGGCGGGCACAGATACGCAGTATTTT.

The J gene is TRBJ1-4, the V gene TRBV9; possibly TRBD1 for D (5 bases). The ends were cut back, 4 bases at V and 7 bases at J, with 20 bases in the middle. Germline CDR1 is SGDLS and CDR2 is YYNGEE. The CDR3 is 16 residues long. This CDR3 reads CASSPKRGSLREKLFF. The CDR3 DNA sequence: TGTGCCAGCAGCCCAAAGAGGGGCTCCCTCCGTGAAAAACTGTTTTTT.

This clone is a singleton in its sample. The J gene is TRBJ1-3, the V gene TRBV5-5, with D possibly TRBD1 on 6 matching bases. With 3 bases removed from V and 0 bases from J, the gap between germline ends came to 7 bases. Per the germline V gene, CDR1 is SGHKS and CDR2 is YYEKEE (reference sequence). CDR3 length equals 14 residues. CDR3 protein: CASSSTGSGNTIYF. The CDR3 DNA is TGTGCCAGCAGCTCGACAGGCTCTGGAAACACCATATATTTT.

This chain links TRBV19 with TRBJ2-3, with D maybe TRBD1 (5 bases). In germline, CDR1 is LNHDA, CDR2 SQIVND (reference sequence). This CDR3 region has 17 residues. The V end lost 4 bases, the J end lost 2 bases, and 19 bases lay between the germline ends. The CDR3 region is CASSKWTHITTTDTQYF. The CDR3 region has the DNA TGTGCCAGTAGTAAGTGGACACACATCACCACCACAGATACGCAGTATTTT.

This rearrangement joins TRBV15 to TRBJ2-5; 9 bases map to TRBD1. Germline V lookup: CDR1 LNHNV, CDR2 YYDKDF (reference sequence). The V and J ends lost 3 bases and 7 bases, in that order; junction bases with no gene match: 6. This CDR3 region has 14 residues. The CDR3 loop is CATSRRGQGATQYF. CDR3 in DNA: TGTGCCACCAGCAGGAGGGGACAGGGAGCGACCCAGTACTTC.

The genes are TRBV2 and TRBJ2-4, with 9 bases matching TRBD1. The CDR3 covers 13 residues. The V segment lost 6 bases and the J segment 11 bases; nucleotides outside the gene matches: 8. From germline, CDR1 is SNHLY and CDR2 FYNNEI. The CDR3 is CASRRDRAAFQYF. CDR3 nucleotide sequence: TGTGCCAGCAGAAGGGACAGGGCGGCATTTCAGTACTTC.

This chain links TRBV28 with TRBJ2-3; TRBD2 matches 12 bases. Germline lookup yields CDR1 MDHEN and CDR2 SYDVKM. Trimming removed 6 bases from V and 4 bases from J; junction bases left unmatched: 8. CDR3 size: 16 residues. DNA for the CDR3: TGTGCCAGCAGCCTACTAGCGGGAGGTGGGGCAGATACGCAGTATTTT. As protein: CASSLLAGGGADTQYF.

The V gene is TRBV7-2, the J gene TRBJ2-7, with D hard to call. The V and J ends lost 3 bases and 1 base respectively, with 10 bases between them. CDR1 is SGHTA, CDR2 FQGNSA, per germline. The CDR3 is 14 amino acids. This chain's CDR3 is CASSFSRSSYEQYF. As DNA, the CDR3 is TGTGCCAGCAGCTTCTCGCGCAGTTCCTACGAGCAGTACTTC. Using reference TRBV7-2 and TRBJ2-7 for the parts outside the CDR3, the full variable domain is GAGVSQSPSNKVTEKGKDVELRCDPISGHTALYWYRQSLGQGLEFLIYFQGNSAPDKSGLPSDRFSAERTGGSVSTLTIQRTQQEDSAVYLCASSFSRSSYEQYFGPGTRLTVT.

CDR3 nucleotides: TGTGCCAGCAGCTTAGGAGCGTGGGATGAGCAGTTCTTC. This encodes CASSLGAWDEQFF. The J gene is TRBJ2-1, the V gene TRBV7-2; D gene unclear. Between the trimmed V and J ends, which lost 1 base and 8 bases, there was a span of 9 bases. The germline CDR1 and CDR2 sequences are SGHTA and FQGNSA. This CDR3 is built from 13 residues.

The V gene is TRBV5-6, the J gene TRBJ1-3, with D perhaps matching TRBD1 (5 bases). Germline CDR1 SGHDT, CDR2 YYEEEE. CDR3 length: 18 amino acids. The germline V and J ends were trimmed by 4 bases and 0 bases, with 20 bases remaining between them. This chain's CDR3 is CASSPPAGLGGSGNTIYF. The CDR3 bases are TGTGCCAGCAGCCCTCCGGCGGGCCTGGGGGGCTCTGGAAACACCATATATTTT.

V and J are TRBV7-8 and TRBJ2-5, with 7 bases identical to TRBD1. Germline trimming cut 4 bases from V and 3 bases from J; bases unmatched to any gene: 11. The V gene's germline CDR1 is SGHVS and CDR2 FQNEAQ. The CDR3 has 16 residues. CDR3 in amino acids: CASSSLNRGKKETQYF. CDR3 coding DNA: TGTGCCAGCAGCTCATTAAACAGGGGAAAGAAAGAGACCCAGTACTTC.

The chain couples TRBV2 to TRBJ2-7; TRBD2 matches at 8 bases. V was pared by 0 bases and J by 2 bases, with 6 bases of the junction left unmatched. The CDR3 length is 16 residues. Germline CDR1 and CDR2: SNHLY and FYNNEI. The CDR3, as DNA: TGTGCCAGCAGTGAAGCGCCAGCGGGGGCCACCTACGAGCAGTACTTC. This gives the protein CASSEAPAGATYEQYF. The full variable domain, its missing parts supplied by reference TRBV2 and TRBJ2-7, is EPEVTQTPSHQVTQMGQEVILRCVPISNHLYFYWYRQILGQKVEFLVSFYNNEISEKSEIFDDQFSVERPDGSNFTLKIRSTKLEDSAMYFCASSEAPAGATYEQYFGPGTRLTVT.

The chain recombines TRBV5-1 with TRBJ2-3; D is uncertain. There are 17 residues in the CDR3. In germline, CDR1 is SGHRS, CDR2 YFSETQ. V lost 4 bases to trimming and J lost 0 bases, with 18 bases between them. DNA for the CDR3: TGCGCCAGCAGCATCCTATACCCGGGCACCAGCACAGATACGCAGTATTTT. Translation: CASSILYPGTSTDTQYF.

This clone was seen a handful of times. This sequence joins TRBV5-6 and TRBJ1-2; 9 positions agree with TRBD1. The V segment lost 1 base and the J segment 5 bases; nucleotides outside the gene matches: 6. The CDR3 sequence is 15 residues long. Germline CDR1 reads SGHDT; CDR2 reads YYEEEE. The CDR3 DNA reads TGTGCCAGCAGCTTGCGGCCCGGGACAGGGTATGGCTACACCTTC. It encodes CASSLRPGTGYGYTF.

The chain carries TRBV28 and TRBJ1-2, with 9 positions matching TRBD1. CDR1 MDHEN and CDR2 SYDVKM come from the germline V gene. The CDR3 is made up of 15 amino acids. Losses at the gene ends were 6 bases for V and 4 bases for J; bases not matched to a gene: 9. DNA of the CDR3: TGTGCCAGCAGCTGGGGACAGGGCGATGGCTATGGCTACACCTTC. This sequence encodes CASSWGQGDGYGYTF.

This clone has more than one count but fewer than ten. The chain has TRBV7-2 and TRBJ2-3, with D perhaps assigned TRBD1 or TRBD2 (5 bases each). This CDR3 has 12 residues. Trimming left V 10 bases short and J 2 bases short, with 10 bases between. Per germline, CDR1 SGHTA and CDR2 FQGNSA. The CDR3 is CATTGPTDTQYF. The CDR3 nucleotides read TGTGCCACCACGGGACCCACAGATACGCAGTATTTT.

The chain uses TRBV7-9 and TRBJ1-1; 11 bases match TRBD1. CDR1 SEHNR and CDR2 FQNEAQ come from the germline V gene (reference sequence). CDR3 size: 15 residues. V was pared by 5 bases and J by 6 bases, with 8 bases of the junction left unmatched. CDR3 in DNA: TGTGCCAGCAGCAACCGGGACAGGGGGAGGGCTGAAGCTTTCTTT. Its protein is CASSNRDRGRAEAFF. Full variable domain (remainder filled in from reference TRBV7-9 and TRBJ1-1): DTGVSQNPRHKITKRGQNVTFRCDPISEHNRLYWYRQTLGQGPEFLTYFQNEAQLEKSRLLSDRFSAERPKGSFSTLEIQRTEQGDSAMYLCASSNRDRGRAEAFFGQGTRLTVV.